This TCR beta chain was profiled in a study of T-cell reconstitution after alpha-beta-depleted transplantation in children (dated by TCRdb to the mid-2010s). General notes on the study: The study quantitatively tracked T-cell immune reconstitution after TCRalphabeta/CD19-depleted allogeneic hematopoietic cell transplantation in children using TCR repertoire profiling.

Libraries were built with PCR. Instrument used: Illumina HiSeq 2500. TCR library preparation used molecular barcoding, with unique molecular identifiers applied to normalize quantification of the TCRbeta repertoire. TCRdb trimmed the raw reads at Q25, called clones with MiXCR and kept productive beta chains. Rows merge per CDR3 protein into single entries with the most common DNA and genes. The sample yields 250,000 or so distinct CDR3 sequences; just under 8.5% were counted once. The ten biggest clones cover approximately 6% of the sample. Points the paper makes about the study in general: About two months after transplant, the apparently early recovery of alphabetaT-cell counts reportedly depended on just several hundred clones that had expanded rapidly and came from non-depleted graft cells. Over the following months the frequencies of hyperexpanded clones went down, and after one year T-cell counts and TCRbeta diversity were mostly credited to newly produced T cells. In some patients, high TCRbeta diversity at day 60 was attributed to recipient T cells and intrathymic progenitors that had survived conditioning.

This clonotype was observed many times. Its antigen remains unidentified. Base qualities were left out, and no much larger clone turns up one base away. The treatment or condition label for this specimen denotes: allogeneic hematopoietic cell transplantation with graft depleted of TCRalphabeta T cells and CD19 B cells. TCRalphabeta/CD19-depleted allogeneic hematopoietic cell grafts were given to the transplant recipients, all of whom were children. Sequencing was performed on PBMCs, mostly from graft donor cells, taken 180 days after TCRalphabeta/CD19-depleted stem cell transplant. This receptor was taken from a male patient between 5 and 17 years old who had a stem cell transplant for acute lymphoblastic leukemia, so the T cells may come from the graft donor.

Here is the DNA: TGTGCCAGCAGTTTAGAACCGGGACACCTTACCTACGAGCAGTACTTC. It translates as CASSLEPGHLTYEQYF. The chain employs TRBV12-3 or TRBV12-4 and TRBJ2-7; a tentative D call is TRBD1 (6 bases match). A distance of 15 bases separates the germline ends of V and J, which lose 1 base and 2 bases respectively. The CDR3 runs 16 residues from the cysteine to the phenylalanine. The entry retains the CDR3 DNA only, 48 bases that are in frame from base 1.